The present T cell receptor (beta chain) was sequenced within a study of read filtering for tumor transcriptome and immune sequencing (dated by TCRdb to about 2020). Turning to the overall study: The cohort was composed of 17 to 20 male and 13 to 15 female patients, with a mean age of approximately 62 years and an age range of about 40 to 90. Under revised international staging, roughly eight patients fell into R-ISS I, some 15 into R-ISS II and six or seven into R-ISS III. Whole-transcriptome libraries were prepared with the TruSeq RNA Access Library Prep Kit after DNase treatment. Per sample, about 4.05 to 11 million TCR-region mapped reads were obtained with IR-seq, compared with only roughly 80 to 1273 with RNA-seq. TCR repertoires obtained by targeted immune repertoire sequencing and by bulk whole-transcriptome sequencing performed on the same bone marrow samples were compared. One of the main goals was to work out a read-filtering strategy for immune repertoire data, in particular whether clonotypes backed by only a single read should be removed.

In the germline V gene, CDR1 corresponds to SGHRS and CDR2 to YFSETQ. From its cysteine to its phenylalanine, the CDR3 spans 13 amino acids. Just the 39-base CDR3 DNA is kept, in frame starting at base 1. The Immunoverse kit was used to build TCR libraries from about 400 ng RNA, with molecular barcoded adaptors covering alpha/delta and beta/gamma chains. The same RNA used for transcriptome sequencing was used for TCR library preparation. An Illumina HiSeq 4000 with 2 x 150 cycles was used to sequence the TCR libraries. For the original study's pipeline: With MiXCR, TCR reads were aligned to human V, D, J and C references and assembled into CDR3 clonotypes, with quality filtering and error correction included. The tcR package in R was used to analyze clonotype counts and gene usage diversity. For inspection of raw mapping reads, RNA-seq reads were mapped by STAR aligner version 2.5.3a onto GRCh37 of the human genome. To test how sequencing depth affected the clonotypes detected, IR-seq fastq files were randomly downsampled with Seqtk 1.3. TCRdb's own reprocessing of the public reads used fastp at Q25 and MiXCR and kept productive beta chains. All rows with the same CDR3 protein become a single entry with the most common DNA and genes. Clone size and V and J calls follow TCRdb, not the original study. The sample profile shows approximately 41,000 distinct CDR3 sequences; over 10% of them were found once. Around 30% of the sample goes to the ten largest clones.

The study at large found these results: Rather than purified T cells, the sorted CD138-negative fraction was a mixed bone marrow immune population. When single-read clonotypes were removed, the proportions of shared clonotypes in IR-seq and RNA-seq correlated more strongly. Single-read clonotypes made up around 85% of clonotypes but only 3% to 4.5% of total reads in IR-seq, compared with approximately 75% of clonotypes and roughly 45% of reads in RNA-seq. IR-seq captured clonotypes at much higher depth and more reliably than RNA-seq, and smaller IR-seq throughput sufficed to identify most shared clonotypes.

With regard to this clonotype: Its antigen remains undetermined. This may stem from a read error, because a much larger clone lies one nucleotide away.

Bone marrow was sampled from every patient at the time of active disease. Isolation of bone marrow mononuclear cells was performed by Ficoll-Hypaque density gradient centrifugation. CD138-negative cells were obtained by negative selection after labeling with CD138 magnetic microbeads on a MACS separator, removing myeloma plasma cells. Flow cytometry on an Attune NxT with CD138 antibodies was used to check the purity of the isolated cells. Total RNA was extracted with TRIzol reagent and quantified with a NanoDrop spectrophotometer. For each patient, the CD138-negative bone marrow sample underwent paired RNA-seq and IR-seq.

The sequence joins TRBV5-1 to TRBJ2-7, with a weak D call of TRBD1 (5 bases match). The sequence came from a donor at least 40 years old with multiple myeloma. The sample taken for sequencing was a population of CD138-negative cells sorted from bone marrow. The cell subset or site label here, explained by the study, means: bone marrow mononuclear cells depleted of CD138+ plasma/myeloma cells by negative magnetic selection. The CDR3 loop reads CASSLGGGYERYF. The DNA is TGCGCCAGCAGCTTGGGGGGCGGCTACGAGCGGTACTTC.